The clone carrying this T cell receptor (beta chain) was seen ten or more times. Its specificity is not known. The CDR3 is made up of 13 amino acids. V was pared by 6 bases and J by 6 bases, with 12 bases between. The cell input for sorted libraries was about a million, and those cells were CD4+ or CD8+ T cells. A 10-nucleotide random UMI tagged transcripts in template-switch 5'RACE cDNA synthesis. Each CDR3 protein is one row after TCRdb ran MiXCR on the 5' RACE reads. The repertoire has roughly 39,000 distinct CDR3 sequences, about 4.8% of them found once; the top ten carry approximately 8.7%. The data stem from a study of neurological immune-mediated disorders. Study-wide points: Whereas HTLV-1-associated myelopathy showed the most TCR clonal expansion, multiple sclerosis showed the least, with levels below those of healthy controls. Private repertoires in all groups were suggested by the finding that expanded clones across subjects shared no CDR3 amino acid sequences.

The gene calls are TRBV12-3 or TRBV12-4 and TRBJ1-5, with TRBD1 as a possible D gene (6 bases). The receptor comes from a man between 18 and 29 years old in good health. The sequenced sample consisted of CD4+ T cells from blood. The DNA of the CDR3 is TGTGCCAGCAGCCCTAGACAGGCTCAGCCCCAGCATTTT. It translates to CASSPRQAQPQHF.